Below, one T cell receptor (beta chain) is given with its context. What it binds is unknown. The sample comes from a study of T cell responses to AZD1222 COVID-19 vaccine. Study-wide results and limits: Among the donors, most were white British and more were female, and clonal diversity was possibly underestimated. No repertoire was sampled before or during the peak T cell response, only after it. Epitopes outside B.1.351 and B.1.1.7 mutated regions reportedly drew nearly half of spike TCRs. Baseline testing showed seropositivity in only a handful of AZD1222 recipients.

Using immunoSEQ multiplex PCR, the repertoire was profiled, and TCRdb retains in-frame clones only, with some absent. Seen here are around 140,000 clones, roughly 92% observed once, and the top ten hold 1.5% to 2%. Trimming removed 4 bases from V and 5 bases from J; junction bases left unmatched: 9. CDR3 length: 16 residues. Germline V gives CDR1 MDHEN, CDR2 SYDVKM. The receptor's source is an adult in good health. This sample comprised peripheral blood, obtained on day 0 of AZD1222 vaccination. The chain is built from TRBV28 and TRBJ2-5, with 11 bases matching TRBD2. CDR3: CASSSSTSGMGETQYF. The CDR3, as DNA: TGTGCCAGCAGTTCATCGACTAGCGGGATGGGGGAGACCCAGTACTTC.